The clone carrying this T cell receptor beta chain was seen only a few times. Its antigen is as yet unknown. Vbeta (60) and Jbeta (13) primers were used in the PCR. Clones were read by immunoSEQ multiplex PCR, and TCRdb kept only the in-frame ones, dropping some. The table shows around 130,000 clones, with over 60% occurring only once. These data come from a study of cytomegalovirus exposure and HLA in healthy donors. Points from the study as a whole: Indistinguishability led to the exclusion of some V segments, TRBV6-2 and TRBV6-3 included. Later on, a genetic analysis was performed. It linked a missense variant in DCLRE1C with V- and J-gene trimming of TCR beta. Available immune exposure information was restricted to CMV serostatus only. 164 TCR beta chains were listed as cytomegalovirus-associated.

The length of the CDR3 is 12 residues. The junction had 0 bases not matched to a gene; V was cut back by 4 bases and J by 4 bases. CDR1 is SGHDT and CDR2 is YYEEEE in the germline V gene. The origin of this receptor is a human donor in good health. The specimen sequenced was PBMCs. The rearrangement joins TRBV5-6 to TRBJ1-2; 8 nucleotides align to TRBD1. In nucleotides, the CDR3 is TGTGCCAGCAGCGACAGGGGCTATGGCTACACCTTC. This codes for CASSDRGYGYTF.